The next 18 T cell receptor beta chains were all read from a single sample in a study of OX40 agonist ivuxolimab in advanced cancers. The method was immunoSEQ multiplex PCR; TCRdb's version includes in-frame clones alone and lacks a portion of them. The profile shows tens of thousands of clones, roughly nine tenths of them singletons. The specimen was CD4+ or CD8+ T cells sorted from blood, collected in a trial of the OX40 agonist ivuxolimab. The receptors come from an adult with an advanced solid tumor such as melanoma, head and neck, liver or kidney cancer.

The chain combines TRBV11-1 with TRBJ2-1, with a weak D call TRBD2 (6 bases). CDR3 size: 17 residues. Germline CDR1 SGHAT, CDR2 FQDESV (reference sequence). With 4 bases removed from V and 3 bases from J, the gap between germline ends came to 19 bases. The CDR3 sequence is CASSSGGAGSIYNEQFF. The DNA of the CDR3 is TGTGCCAGCAGCTCAGGCGGGGCGGGATCGATCTACAATGAGCAGTTCTTC. Supplemented by reference TRBV11-1 and TRBJ2-1, the full variable domain reads EAEVAQSPRYKITEKSQAVAFWCDPISGHATLYWYRQILGQGPELLVQFQDESVVDDSQLPKDRFSAERLKGVDSTLKIQPAELGDSAMYLCASSSGGAGSIYNEQFFGPGTRLTVL.

This clone showed up many times. The chain has TRBV6-4 and TRBJ2-2; no firm D call. Trimming shortened V by 5 bases and J by 5 bases, and 12 bases separated the two germline ends. The CDR3 spans 14 residues. CDR1 and CDR2 from the germline V gene are MRHNA and SNTAGT. This chain's CDR3 is CASSRDGETGELFF. DNA of the CDR3: TGTGCCAGCAGTAGGGATGGAGAGACCGGGGAGCTGTTTTTT.

This chain links TRBV9 with TRBJ2-1; TRBD2 matches 9 bases. CDR3 size: 15 residues. V gave up 4 bases and J gave up 9 bases; unmatched junction bases: 11. Germline values: CDR1 SGDLS, CDR2 YYNGEE. CDR3 in amino acids: CASSSSGRREGEQFF. The CDR3 region has the DNA TGTGCCAGCAGCTCCTCGGGTAGGCGGGAGGGTGAGCAGTTCTTC.

In its sample, this clone was seen a few times. The CDR3 sequence: CASRSGGEPQHF. CDR3 bases: TGTGCCAGCAGATCAGGGGGTGAGCCCCAGCATTTT. J is TRBJ1-5 and V is TRBV6-1, with TRBD1 identical over 7 bases. V lost 6 bases, J lost 8 bases, and 4 bases stayed unmatched. Germline-derived CDR1 and CDR2 are MNHNS and SASEGT. The CDR3 loop spans 12 amino acids.

The chain couples TRBV2 to TRBJ2-3; possibly TRBD1 for D (5 bases). The germline V and J ends were trimmed by 1 base and 2 bases, with 16 bases remaining between them. The CDR3 length is 17 residues. The germline V gene encodes CDR1 SNHLY and CDR2 FYNNEI. The CDR3 reads CASSEDAGYAATDTQYF. CDR3 sequence (DNA): TGTGCCAGCAGTGAAGATGCAGGGTACGCGGCCACAGATACGCAGTATTTT.

This clone appeared a single time. The rearrangement links TRBV2 to TRBJ1-1, with D unresolved. This CDR3 is built from 12 residues. Germline V gene data show CDR1 as SNHLY and CDR2 as FYNNEI. V was pared by 8 bases and J by 1 base, with 8 bases between. The CDR3 region is CASGRENTEAFF. CDR3 nucleotide sequence: TGTGCCAGCGGGCGGGAGAACACTGAAGCTTTCTTT.

The chain combines TRBV4-1 with TRBJ2-7, with 9 bases lining up with TRBD2. Germline assignment: CDR1 MGHRA and CDR2 YSYEKL. V lost 4 bases to trimming and J lost 0 bases; unmatched junction nucleotides: 7. This CDR3 is 16 amino acids long. DNA for the CDR3: TGCGCCAGCAGCCCAGTAGCGGGAGCGGTCTCCTACGAGCAGTACTTC. It is translated as CASSPVAGAVSYEQYF.

The chain recombines TRBV9 with TRBJ1-1, with D tentatively TRBD1 (5 bases). This CDR3 region has 16 residues. V dropped 0 bases and J dropped 3 bases, with 15 bases sitting between them. CDR1 and CDR2 from the germline V gene are SGDLS and YYNGEE. CDR3 in amino acids: CASSVEVYGAYTEAFF. CDR3 bases: TGTGCCAGCAGCGTAGAGGTTTACGGGGCATACACTGAAGCTTTCTTT.

The rearrangement joins TRBV30 to TRBJ2-7, with D perhaps assigned TRBD1 or TRBD2 (6 bases each). Between the trimmed V and J ends, which lost 2 bases and 7 bases, there was a span of 21 bases. CDR3 size: 15 residues. Germline V gene data show CDR1 as GTSNPN and CDR2 as SVGIG (reference sequence). DNA for the CDR3: TGTGCCTGGAGTTCTGGGGGGACACGGTCTTTAGAGCAGTACTTC. It encodes CAWSSGGTRSLEQYF.

The J gene is TRBJ1-2, the V gene TRBV29-1, with a weak D call TRBD1 (5 bases). This CDR3 is built from 11 residues. Per the germline V gene, CDR1 is SQVTM and CDR2 is ANQGSEA. V was cut by 5 bases and J by 2 bases, with 6 bases left in between. This chain's CDR3 is CSVRGNYGYTF. In DNA form, the CDR3 reads TGCAGCGTTAGGGGAAACTATGGCTACACCTTC.

This chain links TRBV27 with TRBJ2-7; D remains ambiguous. CDR1 and CDR2 (germline): MNHEY, SMNVEV (reference sequence). Trimming left V 8 bases short and J 0 bases short, with 14 bases between. The CDR3 consists of 14 residues. The CDR3 DNA reads as TGTGCCAGCCGGGTCGTTCCTAGCTCCTACGAGCAGTACTTC. It encodes CASRVVPSSYEQYF.

The CDR3 sequence is CSVEDLTGGNEQYF. CDR3 DNA sequence: TGCAGCGTTGAAGATCTGACAGGGGGAAACGAGCAGTACTTC. V and J are TRBV29-1 and TRBJ2-7; 9 positions agree with TRBD1. The germline V gene has CDR1 SQVTM and CDR2 ANQGSEA. The CDR3 runs 14 residues. With V trimmed by 0 bases and J by 5 bases, 5 bases remained unmatched.

This sequence joins TRBV6-6 and TRBJ2-1; D not resolved. The CDR3 sequence is 12 residues long. V lost 7 bases and J lost 3, with 7 bases in between. Germline-derived CDR1 and CDR2 are MNHNY and SVGAGI (reference sequence). CDR3 nucleotide sequence: TGTGCCAGCAATGACCTCTACAATGAGCAGTTCTTC. Residues: CASNDLYNEQFF.

This chain links TRBV28 with TRBJ2-7; D remains unclear. The CDR3 sequence is 12 residues long. Between the trimmed V and J ends, which lost 2 bases and 2 bases, there was a span of 4 bases. Germline CDR1 reads MDHEN; CDR2 reads SYDVKM. The CDR3 reads CASSLDTYEQYF. CDR3 DNA sequence: TGTGCCAGCAGTTTAGACACCTACGAGCAGTACTTC.

The gene calls are TRBV6-1 and TRBJ2-3, with D possibly called TRBD1 or TRBD2 (6 bases each). The CDR3 sequence is 15 residues long. The germline V and J ends were trimmed by 7 bases and 6 bases, with 20 bases remaining between them. Germline V lookup: CDR1 MNHNS, CDR2 SASEGT. The CDR3 DNA reads TGTGCCAGCAATTTATGGGGGGACACTGGGGATACGCAGTATTTT. Translating it yields CASNLWGDTGDTQYF.

This clone was seen a handful of times. The chain joins TRBV9 to TRBJ2-5; no clear D. CDR1 and CDR2 (germline): SGDLS, YYNGEE. The CDR3 runs 13 residues. Trimming left V 0 bases short and J 4 bases short, with 7 bases between. The CDR3 here is CASSVEMGETQYF. CDR3 DNA sequence: TGTGCCAGCAGCGTAGAAATGGGAGAGACCCAGTACTTC.

The chain uses TRBV28 and TRBJ2-5; the D gene is possibly TRBD2 (5 bases). The CDR3 totals 14 residues. CDR1 and CDR2 (germline): MDHEN, SYDVKM. Between the trimmed V and J ends, which lost 3 bases and 1 base, there was a span of 9 bases. The CDR3 DNA follows: TGTGCCAGCAGTTTTCCAGCGGTCCAAGAGACCCAGTACTTC. Translation: CASSFPAVQETQYF.

This chain joins TRBV9 and TRBJ2-1; D gene uncertain. The CDR3 sequence is 16 residues long. V lost 4 bases and J lost 8, with 22 bases in between. Germline loops: CDR1 SGDLS, CDR2 YYNGEE. The CDR3 DNA is TGTGCCAGCAGCAAAGTAGACGGCTACCTCAAGGATGAGCAGTTCTTC. This encodes CASSKVDGYLKDEQFF.